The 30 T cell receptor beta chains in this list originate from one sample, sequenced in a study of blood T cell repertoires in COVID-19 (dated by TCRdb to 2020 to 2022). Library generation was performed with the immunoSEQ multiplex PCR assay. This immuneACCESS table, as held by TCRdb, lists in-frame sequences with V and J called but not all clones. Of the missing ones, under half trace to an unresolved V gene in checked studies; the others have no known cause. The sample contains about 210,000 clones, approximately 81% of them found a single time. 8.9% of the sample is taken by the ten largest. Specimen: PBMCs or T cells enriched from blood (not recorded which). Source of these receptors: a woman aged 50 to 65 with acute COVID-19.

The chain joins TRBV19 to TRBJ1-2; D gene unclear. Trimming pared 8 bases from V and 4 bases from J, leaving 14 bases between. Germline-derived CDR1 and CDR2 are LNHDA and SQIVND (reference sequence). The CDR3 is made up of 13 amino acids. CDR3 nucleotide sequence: TGTGCCAGTTACAGATTTGATAGCTATGGCTACACCTTC. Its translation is CASYRFDSYGYTF.

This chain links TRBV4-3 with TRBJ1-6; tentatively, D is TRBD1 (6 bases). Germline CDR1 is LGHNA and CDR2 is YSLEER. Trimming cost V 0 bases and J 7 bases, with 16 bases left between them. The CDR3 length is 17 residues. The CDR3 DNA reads TGCGCCAGCAGCCAAGATCCCGGACAGCGAGAAAATTCACCCCTCCACTTT. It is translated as CASSQDPGQRENSPLHF.

The CDR3 here is CASSPIQGVAQETQYF. CDR3 nucleotides: TGTGCCAGCTCACCAATACAAGGGGTGGCCCAAGAGACCCAGTACTTC. The chain is built from TRBV18 and TRBJ2-5; tentative D call: TRBD1 (5 bases). V was pared by 2 bases and J by 1 base, with 14 bases between. Germline CDR1 KGHSH, CDR2 LQKENI. CDR3 length equals 16 residues.

The DNA for the CDR3 is TGTGCCAGCAGCCAGGGAACAGGGCCCTATGGCTACACCTTC. Amino acids: CASSQGTGPYGYTF. The genes are TRBV3-1 (or the pseudogene TRBV3-2) and TRBJ1-2, with D perhaps TRBD1 (6 bases). This CDR3 is built from 14 residues. Germline V gene data show CDR1 as LGHDT and CDR2 as YNNKEL (reference sequence). The V end was cut by 3 bases, the J end by 4 bases, with 12 bases between.

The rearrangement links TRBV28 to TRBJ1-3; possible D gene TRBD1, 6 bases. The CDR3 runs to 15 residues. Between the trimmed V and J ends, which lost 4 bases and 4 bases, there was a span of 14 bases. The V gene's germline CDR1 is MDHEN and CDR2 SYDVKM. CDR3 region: CASSSSTGNGNTIYF. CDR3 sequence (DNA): TGTGCCAGCAGTTCGTCAACAGGGAACGGAAACACCATATATTTT. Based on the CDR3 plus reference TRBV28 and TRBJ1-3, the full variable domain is DVKVTQSSRYLVKRTGEKVFLECVQDMDHENMFWYRQDPGLGLRLIYFSYDVKMKEKGDIPEGYSVSREKKERFSLILESASTNQTSMYLCASSSSTGNGNTIYFGEGSWLTVV.

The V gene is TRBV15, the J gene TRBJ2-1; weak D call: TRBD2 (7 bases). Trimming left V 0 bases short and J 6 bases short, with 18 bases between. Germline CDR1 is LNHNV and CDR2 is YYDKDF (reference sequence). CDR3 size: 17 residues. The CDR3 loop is CATSREGAGAIFNEQFF. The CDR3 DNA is TGTGCCACCAGCAGAGAGGGGGCGGGGGCCATTTTCAATGAGCAGTTCTTC.

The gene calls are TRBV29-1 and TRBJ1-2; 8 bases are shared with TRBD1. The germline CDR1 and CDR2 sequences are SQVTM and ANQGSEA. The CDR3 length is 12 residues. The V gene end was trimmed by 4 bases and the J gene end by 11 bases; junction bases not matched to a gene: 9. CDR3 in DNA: TGCAGCGTTGGAGGCCAGGGGGCTGGATACACCTTC. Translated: CSVGGQGAGYTF. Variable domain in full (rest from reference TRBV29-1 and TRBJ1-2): SAVISQKPSRDICQRGTSLTIQCQVDSQVTMMFWYRQQPGQSLTLIATANQGSEATYESGFVIDKFPISRPNLTFSTLTVSNMSPEDSSIYLCSVGGQGAGYTFGSGTRLTVV.

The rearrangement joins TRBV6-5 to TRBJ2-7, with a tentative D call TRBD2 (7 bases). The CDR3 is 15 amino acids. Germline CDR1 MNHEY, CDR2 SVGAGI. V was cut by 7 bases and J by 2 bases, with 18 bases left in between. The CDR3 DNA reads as TGTGCCAGCAAGGGGGGGAGGGGTTGGCCCTACGAGCAGTACTTC. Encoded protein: CASKGGRGWPYEQYF.

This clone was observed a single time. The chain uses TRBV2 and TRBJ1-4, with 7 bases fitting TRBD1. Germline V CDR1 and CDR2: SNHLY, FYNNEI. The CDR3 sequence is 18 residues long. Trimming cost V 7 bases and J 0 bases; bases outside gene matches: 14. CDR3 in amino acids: CASTRQGRFRATNEKLFF. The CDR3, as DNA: TGTGCCAGCACTAGACAGGGTAGATTCAGAGCAACTAATGAAAAACTGTTTTTT.

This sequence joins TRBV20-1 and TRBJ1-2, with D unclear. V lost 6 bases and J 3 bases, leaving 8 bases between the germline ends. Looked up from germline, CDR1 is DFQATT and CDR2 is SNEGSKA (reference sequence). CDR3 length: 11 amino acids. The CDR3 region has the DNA TGCAGTGCCACGGGGTACTATGGCTACACCTTC. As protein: CSATGYYGYTF.

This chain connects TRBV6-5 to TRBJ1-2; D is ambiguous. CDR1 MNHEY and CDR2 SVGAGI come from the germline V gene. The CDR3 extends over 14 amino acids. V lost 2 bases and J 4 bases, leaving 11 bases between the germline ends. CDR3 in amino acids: CASSYIGNPYGYTF. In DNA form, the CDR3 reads TGTGCCAGCAGTTACATCGGTAACCCCTATGGCTACACCTTC.

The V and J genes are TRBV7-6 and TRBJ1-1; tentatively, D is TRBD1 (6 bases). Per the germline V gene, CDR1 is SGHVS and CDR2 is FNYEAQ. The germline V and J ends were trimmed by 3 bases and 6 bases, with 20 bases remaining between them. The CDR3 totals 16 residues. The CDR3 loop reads CASSFIGQSQTSEAFF. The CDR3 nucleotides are TGTGCCAGCAGCTTTATAGGACAGAGTCAGACTTCTGAAGCTTTCTTT.

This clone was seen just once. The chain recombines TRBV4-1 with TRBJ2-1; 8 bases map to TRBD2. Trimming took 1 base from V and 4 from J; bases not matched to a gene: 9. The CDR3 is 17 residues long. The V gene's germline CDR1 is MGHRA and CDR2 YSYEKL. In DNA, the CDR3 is TGCGCCAGCAGCCAAGTTGGAATCGAGCGGGGGTACAATGAGCAGTTCTTC. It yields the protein CASSQVGIERGYNEQFF.

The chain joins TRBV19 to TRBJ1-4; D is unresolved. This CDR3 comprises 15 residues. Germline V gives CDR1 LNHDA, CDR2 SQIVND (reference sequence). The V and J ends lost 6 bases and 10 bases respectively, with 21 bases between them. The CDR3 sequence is CASSHGLVAGAKLFF. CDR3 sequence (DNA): TGTGCCAGTAGCCACGGGTTAGTCGCGGGTGCAAAACTGTTTTTT. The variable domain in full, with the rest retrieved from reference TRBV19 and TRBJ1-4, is DGGITQSPKYLFRKEGQNVTLSCEQNLNHDAMYWYRQDPGQGLRLIYYSQIVNDFQKGDIAEGYSVSREKKESFPLTVTSAQKNPTAFYLCASSHGLVAGAKLFFGSGTQLSVL.

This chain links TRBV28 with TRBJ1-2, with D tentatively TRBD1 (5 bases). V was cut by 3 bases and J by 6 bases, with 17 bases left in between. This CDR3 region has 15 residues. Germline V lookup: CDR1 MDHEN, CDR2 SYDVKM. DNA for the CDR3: TGTGCCAGCAGTTTTGAAGGGGTTAGTCTTAATGGCTACACCTTC. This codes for CASSFEGVSLNGYTF.

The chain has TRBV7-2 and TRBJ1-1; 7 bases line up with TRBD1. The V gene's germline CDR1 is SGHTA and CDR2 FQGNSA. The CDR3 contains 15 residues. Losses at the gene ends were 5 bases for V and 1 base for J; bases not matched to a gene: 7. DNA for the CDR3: TGTGCCAGCAGCGCCAGACAGGGTCCGAACACTGAAGCTTTCTTT. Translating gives CASSARQGPNTEAFF.

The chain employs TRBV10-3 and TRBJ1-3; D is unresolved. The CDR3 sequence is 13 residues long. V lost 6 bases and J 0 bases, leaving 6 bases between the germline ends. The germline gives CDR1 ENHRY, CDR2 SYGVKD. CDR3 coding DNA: TGTGCCATCAGGGCCCCCTCTGGAAACACCATATATTTT. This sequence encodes CAIRAPSGNTIYF.

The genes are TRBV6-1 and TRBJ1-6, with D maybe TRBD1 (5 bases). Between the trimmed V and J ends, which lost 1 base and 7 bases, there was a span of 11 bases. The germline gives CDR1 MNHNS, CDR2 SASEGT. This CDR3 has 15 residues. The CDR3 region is CASSEDDRRNSPLHF. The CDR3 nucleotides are TGTGCCAGCAGTGAAGATGACAGAAGAAATTCACCCCTCCACTTT.

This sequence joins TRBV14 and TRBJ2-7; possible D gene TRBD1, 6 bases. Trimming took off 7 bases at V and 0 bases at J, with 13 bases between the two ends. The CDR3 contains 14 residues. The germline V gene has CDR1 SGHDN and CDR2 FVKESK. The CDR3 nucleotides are TGTGCCAGCAACCCACAGGGAATCTCCTACGAGCAGTACTTC. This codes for CASNPQGISYEQYF.

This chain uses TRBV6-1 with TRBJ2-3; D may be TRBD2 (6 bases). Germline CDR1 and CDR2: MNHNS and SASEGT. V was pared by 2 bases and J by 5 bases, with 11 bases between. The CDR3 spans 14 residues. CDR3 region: CASSEQGTGDTQYF. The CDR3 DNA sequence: TGTGCCAGCAGTGAACAAGGGACTGGAGATACGCAGTATTTT.

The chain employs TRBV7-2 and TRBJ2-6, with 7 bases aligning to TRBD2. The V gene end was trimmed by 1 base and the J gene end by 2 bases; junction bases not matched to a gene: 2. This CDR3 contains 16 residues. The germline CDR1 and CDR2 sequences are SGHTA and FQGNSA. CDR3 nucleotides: TGTGCCAGCAGCTTAGTGGGAGGGACTGGGGCCAACGTCCTGACTTTC. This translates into CASSLVGGTGANVLTF.

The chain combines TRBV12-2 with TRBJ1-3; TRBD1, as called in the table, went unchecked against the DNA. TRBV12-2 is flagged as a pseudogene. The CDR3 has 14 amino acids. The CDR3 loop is CASRLRMLGNTIYF. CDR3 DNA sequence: TGTGCAAGTCGCCTCAGGATGTTAGGAAACACCATATATTTT.

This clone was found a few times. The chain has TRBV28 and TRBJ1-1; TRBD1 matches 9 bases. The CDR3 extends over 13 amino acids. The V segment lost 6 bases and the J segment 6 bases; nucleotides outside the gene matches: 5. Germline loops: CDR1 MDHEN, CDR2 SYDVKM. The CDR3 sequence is CASRGQGFSEAFF. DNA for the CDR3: TGTGCCAGCAGGGGACAGGGTTTTTCTGAAGCTTTCTTT.

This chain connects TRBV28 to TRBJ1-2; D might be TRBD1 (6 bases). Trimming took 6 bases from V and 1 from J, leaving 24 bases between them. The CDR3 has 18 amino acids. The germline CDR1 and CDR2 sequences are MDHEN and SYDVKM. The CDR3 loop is CASRRSGTKTPDNYGYTF. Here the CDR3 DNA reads TGTGCCAGCAGACGATCCGGGACAAAAACCCCCGATAACTATGGCTACACCTTC.

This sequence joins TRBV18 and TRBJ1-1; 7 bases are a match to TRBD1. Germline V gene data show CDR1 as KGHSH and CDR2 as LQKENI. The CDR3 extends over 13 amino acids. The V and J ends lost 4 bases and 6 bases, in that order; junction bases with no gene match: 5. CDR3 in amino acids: CASSLRQGAEAFF. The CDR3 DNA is TGTGCCAGCTCACTCCGACAGGGCGCTGAAGCTTTCTTT.

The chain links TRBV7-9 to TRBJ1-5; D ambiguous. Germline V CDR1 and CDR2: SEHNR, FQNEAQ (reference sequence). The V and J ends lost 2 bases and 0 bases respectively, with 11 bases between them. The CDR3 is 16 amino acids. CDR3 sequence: CASSLSEDYSNQPQHF. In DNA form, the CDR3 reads TGTGCCAGCAGCTTATCGGAGGATTATAGCAATCAGCCCCAGCATTTT.

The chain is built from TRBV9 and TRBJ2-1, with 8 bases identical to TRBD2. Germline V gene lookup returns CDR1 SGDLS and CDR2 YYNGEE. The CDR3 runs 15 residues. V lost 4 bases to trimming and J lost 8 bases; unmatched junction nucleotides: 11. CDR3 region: CASSNLAGLWDEQFF. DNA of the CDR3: TGTGCCAGCAGCAATCTAGCGGGCCTTTGGGATGAGCAGTTCTTC.

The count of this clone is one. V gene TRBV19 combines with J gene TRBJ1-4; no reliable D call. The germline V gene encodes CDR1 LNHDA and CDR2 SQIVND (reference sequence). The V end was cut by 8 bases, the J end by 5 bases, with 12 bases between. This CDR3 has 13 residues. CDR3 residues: CASRRAGNEKLFF. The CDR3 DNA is TGTGCCAGTCGAAGGGCGGGGAATGAAAAACTGTTTTTT.

CDR3 sequence: CASSVASGPSGGVTSTDTQYF. The CDR3 bases are TGTGCCAGCAGCGTAGCCTCGGGCCCTAGCGGGGGGGTAACTAGCACAGATACGCAGTATTTT. The J gene is TRBJ2-3, the V gene TRBV9; 12 bases agree with TRBD2. Trimming cost V 0 bases and J 0 bases; bases outside gene matches: 14. The germline V gene encodes CDR1 SGDLS and CDR2 YYNGEE. This CDR3 has 21 residues. Drawing the rest from reference TRBV9 and TRBJ2-3, the complete variable domain is DSGVTQTPKHLITATGQRVTLRCSPRSGDLSVYWYQQSLDQGLQFLIQYYNGEERAKGNILERFSAQQFPDLHSELNLSSLELGDSALYFCASSVASGPSGGVTSTDTQYFGPGTRLTVL.

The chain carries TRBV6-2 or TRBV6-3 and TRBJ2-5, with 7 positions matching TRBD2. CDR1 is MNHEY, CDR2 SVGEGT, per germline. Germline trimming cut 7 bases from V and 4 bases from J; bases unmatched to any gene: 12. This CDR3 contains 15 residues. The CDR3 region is CASIPSGGGRETQYF. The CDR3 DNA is TGTGCCAGCATCCCATCTGGGGGGGGGAGAGAGACCCAGTACTTC.